This T cell receptor (beta chain) comes out of a study of blood T cell repertoires in COVID-19. The wider study: Acute and convalescent COVID-19 specimens originated in the United States, Italy and Spain. T cells, B-cell-depleted T cells, or PBMCs provided the cDNA or gDNA that served as material.

The data were produced by immunoSEQ multiplex PCR, yet TCRdb's version contains in-frame clones alone and is incomplete. The profile shows 150,000 to 190,000 clones, approximately 80% of them singletons. On this clone itself: The same CDR3 is also encoded by other DNA sequences in this sample.

V lost 2 bases to trimming and J lost 6 bases, with 11 bases between them. The CDR3 length is 13 residues. Germline V gene data show CDR1 as SGDLS and CDR2 as YYNGEE. Input material: peripheral blood. The chain joins TRBV9 to TRBJ1-2; D remains ambiguous. The source is a man between 60 and 70 years old with acute or convalescent COVID-19. CDR3 protein: CASSVGAGDGYTF. DNA of the CDR3: TGTGCCAGCAGCGTCGGAGCGGGCGATGGCTACACCTTC.